This TCR beta chain was sequenced in a study of breast tumors, draining lymph nodes, adjacent tissues. This clonotype was recorded at least ten times. TCRdb passed the multiplex PCR reads through MiXCR, listing each CDR3 protein once. The table has about 47,000 distinct CDR3 sequences, roughly 23% seen once. The V end lost 8 bases, the J end lost 0 bases, and 14 bases lay between the germline ends. CDR3 length: 15 amino acids. Germline V CDR1 and CDR2: SNHLY, FYNNEI. Sequenced sample: breast tumor tissue. This sequence joins TRBV2 and TRBJ1-3; D might be TRBD1 (5 bases). The TCR sequence derives from a female donor with breast cancer. Some clones in this sample may be carry-over from other donors' samples. The DNA for the CDR3 is TGTGCCAGCCGGGCAGGGCCCGTCTCTGGAAACACCATATATTTT. It translates to CASRAGPVSGNTIYF.